This entry lists 11 T cell receptor beta chains sequenced from one sample in a study of cytomegalovirus exposure and HLA in healthy donors. In the PCR, 60 Vbeta and 13 Jbeta primers were used. Clones were sequenced by immunoSEQ multiplex PCR, and TCRdb holds only the in-frame ones, with some missing. In the table there are under 200,000 clones, 70% to 90% of which are singletons. Sequenced material: PBMCs. The receptors come from a woman aged 25 to 45 in good health and CMV-seronegative.

The rearrangement joins TRBV18 to TRBJ2-1, with D perhaps matching TRBD2 (6 bases). The CDR3 contains 15 residues. V shed 3 bases and J shed 7 bases, with 16 bases lying between them. Germline values: CDR1 KGHSH, CDR2 LQKENI. CDR3 DNA: TGTGCCAGCTCACCTCTTGGGATGGCGGGGAATGAGCAGTTCTTC. Protein sequence: CASSPLGMAGNEQFF.

This clone was recorded only once. The rearrangement links TRBV10-1 to TRBJ2-7; 8 positions agree with TRBD1. Trimming removed 4 bases from V and 5 bases from J; junction bases left unmatched: 4. In germline, CDR1 is WNHNN, CDR2 SYGVQD (reference sequence). CDR3 length: 13 amino acids. CDR3 nucleotide sequence: TGCGCCAGCAGTGTGGGACAGGTGAACGAGCAGTACTTC. As protein: CASSVGQVNEQYF.

The chain has TRBV4-2 and TRBJ2-7, with 7 bases aligning to TRBD1. With 1 base clipped from V and 2 bases from J, the junction kept 2 bases outside the gene matches. Germline V lookup: CDR1 LGHNA, CDR2 YNFKEQ. This CDR3 has 14 amino acids. CDR3 protein: CASSQGTGPYEQYF. In DNA, the CDR3 is TGTGCCAGCAGCCAAGGGACAGGTCCCTACGAGCAGTACTTC.

The table lists this clone with a few counts. The genes are TRBV5-1 and TRBJ2-3, with D perhaps matching TRBD1 (6 bases). In germline, CDR1 is SGHRS, CDR2 YFSETQ. Trimming cost V 2 bases and J 0 bases, with 7 bases left between them. The length of the CDR3 is 14 residues. The CDR3: CASSLQGSTDTQYF. CDR3 coding DNA: TGCGCCAGCAGCTTACAGGGAAGCACAGATACGCAGTATTTT. The whole variable domain, remainder taken from reference TRBV5-1 and TRBJ2-3, is KAGVTQTPRYLIKTRGQQVTLSCSPISGHRSVSWYQQTPGQGLQFLFEYFSETQRNKGNFPGRFSGRQFSNSRSEMNVSTLELGDSALYLCASSLQGSTDTQYFGPGTRLTVL.

The CDR3 is CASSHRLGGTDTQYF. CDR3 in DNA: TGTGCCAGCAGCCACCGCCTGGGAGGCACAGATACGCAGTATTTT. The V call is TRBV7-2, the J call TRBJ2-3; possibly TRBD2 for D (5 bases). Looked up from germline, CDR1 is SGHTA and CDR2 is FQGNSA. The V gene lost 5 bases and the J gene lost 1 base, with 13 bases spanning the gap. This CDR3 spans 15 amino acids.

This rearrangement joins TRBV10-3 to TRBJ2-7; 7 bases match TRBD2. With V trimmed by 4 bases and J by 2 bases, 8 bases remained unmatched. Germline CDR1 reads ENHRY; CDR2 reads SYGVKD. The CDR3 is 15 amino acids. The CDR3 loop is CAISGGGIRAYEQYF. The DNA for the CDR3 is TGTGCCATCAGTGGCGGGGGAATCAGGGCCTACGAGCAGTACTTC.

The CDR3, as DNA: TGTGCCAGCAGTTACTCGACGGGGGGCTGGGACACTGAAGCTTTCTTT. This translates into CASSYSTGGWDTEAFF. The chain recombines TRBV6-5 with TRBJ1-1; D might be TRBD1 (6 bases). CDR1 and CDR2 from the germline V gene are MNHEY and SVGAGI. Trimming pared 0 bases from V and 3 bases from J, leaving 14 bases between. The length of the CDR3 is 16 residues.

The genes are TRBV28 and TRBJ1-1; TRBD1 aligns across 8 bases. The germline gives CDR1 MDHEN, CDR2 SYDVKM. There are 13 residues in the CDR3. V shed 5 bases and J 8 bases; nucleotides not matched to a gene: 7. CDR3 sequence: CASSLTGEGEAFF. The CDR3 nucleotides are TGTGCCAGCAGTCTGACAGGGGAGGGGGAAGCTTTCTTT.

In DNA form, the CDR3 reads TGCGCCAGCAGGCTGGGGCTAGCGGGGGACAACTTTGAAGAGACCCAGTACTTC. Protein product: CASRLGLAGDNFEETQYF. V usage is TRBV5-1 and J usage is TRBJ2-5; 10 nucleotides align to TRBD2. Germline-derived CDR1 and CDR2 are SGHRS and YFSETQ. Trimming took 5 bases from V and 3 from J; bases not matched to a gene: 16. The CDR3 is 18 residues long.

The chain is built from TRBV19 and TRBJ2-3, with 9 positions matching TRBD2. The ends lost 3 bases at V and 3 bases at J; junction bases unmatched: 4. CDR1 and CDR2 (germline): LNHDA, SQIVND (reference sequence). CDR3 size: 15 residues. The CDR3 nucleotides are TGTGCCAGTAGTATGGGGCTAGCGGGGACAGATACGCAGTATTTT. This encodes CASSMGLAGTDTQYF.

A word on this clone: In the same sample, other DNA sequences code for this CDR3. CDR3 residues: CASSVGTSGSYEQYF. Here the CDR3 DNA reads TGTGCCAGCAGCGTCGGGACTAGCGGATCCTACGAGCAGTACTTC. The chain has TRBV9 and TRBJ2-7, with TRBD2 matching 11 bases. The CDR3 contains 15 residues. Germline V gives CDR1 SGDLS, CDR2 YYNGEE. V dropped 2 bases and J dropped 1; count of bases not matched to a gene: 2.